The rows below give T cell receptor beta chains drawn from one sample of a study of cytomegalovirus exposure and HLA in healthy donors. Only in-frame clones appear in the TCRdb table, and some are missing; sequencing was by immunoSEQ multiplex PCR. The repertoire consists of 120,000 or so clones, with 86% occurring once and the leading ten covering nearly 5%. The material sequenced was PBMCs. Receptors were obtained from a young man in good health and CMV-seronegative. CDR3s include the opening cysteine and the closing phenylalanine or tryptophan. The order of the fields is J gene, clone size, D gene, V gene, CDR3 protein, CDR3 DNA. A D gene is named only where the DNA matches it firmly. Rows give clone size only sometimes, using once, few, many, or a class for an expanded clone.

j_call: TRBJ1-5
clone_size: once
d_call: NA
v_call: TRBV25-1
cdr3_aa: CASRCRGRDSNQPQHF
cdr3_nt: TGTGCCAGCCGCTGTAGAGGGCGGGATAGCAATCAGCCCCAGCATTTT

j_call: TRBJ1-2
clone_size: NA
d_call: NA
v_call: TRBV4-2
cdr3_aa: CASSQVAAGDGYTF
cdr3_nt: TGTGCCAGCAGCCAAGTCGCGGCAGGGGATGGCTACACCTTC

j_call: TRBJ2-7
clone_size: NA
d_call: NA
v_call: TRBV2
cdr3_aa: CASSVISYEQYF
cdr3_nt: TGTGCCAGCAGTGTTATATCCTACGAGCAGTACTTC

j_call: TRBJ2-7
clone_size: NA
d_call: NA
v_call: TRBV15
cdr3_aa: CATSRDLSTNSYEQYF
cdr3_nt: TGTGCCACCAGCAGAGATCTCTCGACAAACTCCTACGAGCAGTACTTC

j_call: TRBJ1-2
clone_size: NA
d_call: TRBD1
v_call: TRBV5-1
cdr3_aa: CASSPGTVGSYGYTF
cdr3_nt: TGCGCCAGCAGCCCCGGGACAGTCGGGTCCTATGGCTACACCTTC

j_call: TRBJ1-5
clone_size: NA
d_call: NA
v_call: TRBV2
cdr3_aa: CASSERYSNQPQHF
cdr3_nt: TGTGCCAGCAGTGAACGGTATAGCAATCAGCCCCAACATTTT

j_call: TRBJ2-5
clone_size: NA
d_call: TRBD2
v_call: TRBV5-8
cdr3_aa: CASSLGTAGGQETQYF
cdr3_nt: TGTGCCAGCAGCTTGGGGACGGCGGGAGGGCAAGAGACCCAGTACTTC

j_call: TRBJ1-1
clone_size: NA
d_call: TRBD1
v_call: TRBV6-1
cdr3_aa: CASSVSGQGWAFF
cdr3_nt: TGTGCCAGCAGTGTGTCGGGACAGGGTTGGGCTTTCTTT

j_call: TRBJ2-2
clone_size: NA
d_call: TRBD2
v_call: TRBV5-6
cdr3_aa: CASSPAGGGTGELFF
cdr3_nt: TGTGCCAGCAGCCCAGCGGGAGGGGGTACCGGGGAGCTGTTTTTT

j_call: TRBJ2-7
clone_size: NA
d_call: NA
v_call: TRBV4-1
cdr3_aa: CASSQGQNSYEQYF
cdr3_nt: TGCGCCAGCAGCCAAGGACAGAACTCCTACGAGCAGTACTTC

j_call: TRBJ2-1
clone_size: NA
d_call: TRBD1
v_call: TRBV7-6
cdr3_aa: CASSLKGDRGQFF
cdr3_nt: TGTGCCAGCAGCTTAAAAGGAGACAGGGGTCAGTTCTTC

j_call: TRBJ2-7
clone_size: NA
d_call: NA
v_call: TRBV30
cdr3_aa: CAWSVLIAQYF
cdr3_nt: TGTGCCTGGAGTGTACTGATAGCGCAGTACTTC

j_call: TRBJ1-5
clone_size: once
d_call: NA
v_call: TRBV11-2
cdr3_aa: CASSPGTQDQPQHF
cdr3_nt: TGTGCCAGCAGCCCCGGGACACAAGATCAGCCCCAGCATTTT

j_call: TRBJ1-1
clone_size: NA
d_call: TRBD1
v_call: TRBV30
cdr3_aa: CAWSEEGQVVIPEAFF
cdr3_nt: TGTGCCTGGAGTGAAGAGGGACAGGTAGTAATACCTGAAGCTTTCTTT

j_call: TRBJ2-1
clone_size: NA
d_call: NA
v_call: TRBV15
cdr3_aa: CATSRERLADEQFF
cdr3_nt: TGTGCCACCAGCAGAGAACGGCTGGCGGATGAGCAGTTCTTC

j_call: TRBJ2-7
clone_size: once
d_call: TRBD2
v_call: TRBV5-1
cdr3_aa: CASRGGGAYEQYF
cdr3_nt: TGCGCCAGCCGGGGCGGGGGGGCCTACGAGCAGTACTTC

j_call: TRBJ1-2
clone_size: once
d_call: TRBD1
v_call: TRBV2
cdr3_aa: CASRGTDRDYGYTF
cdr3_nt: TGTGCCAGCAGGGGCACGGACAGGGATTATGGCTACACCTTC

j_call: TRBJ1-5
clone_size: once
d_call: NA
v_call: TRBV27
cdr3_aa: CASSLSIGGLGNQPQHF
cdr3_nt: TGTGCCAGCAGTTTATCGATCGGGGGTTTGGGCAATCAGCCCCAGCATTTT

j_call: TRBJ2-3
clone_size: NA
d_call: NA
v_call: TRBV29-1
cdr3_aa: CSGERAKDTQYF
cdr3_nt: TGCAGCGGGGAGCGGGCGAAGGATACGCAGTATTTT

j_call: TRBJ1-4
clone_size: NA
d_call: TRBD1
v_call: TRBV10-3
cdr3_aa: CAIRGQGAGEKLFF
cdr3_nt: TGTGCCATCAGGGGACAGGGGGCAGGTGAAAAACTGTTTTTT

j_call: TRBJ2-3
clone_size: once
d_call: TRBD2
v_call: TRBV7-9
cdr3_aa: CASSFSGTSTDTQYF
cdr3_nt: TGTGCCAGCAGCTTTAGCGGGACGTCCACAGATACGCAGTATTTT

j_call: TRBJ2-7
clone_size: once
d_call: TRBD2
v_call: TRBV30
cdr3_aa: CAWSSGLAGVDEQYF
cdr3_nt: TGTGCCTGGAGTTCGGGACTAGCGGGAGTCGACGAGCAGTACTTC

j_call: TRBJ1-2
clone_size: NA
d_call: TRBD1
v_call: TRBV27
cdr3_aa: CASSYRQGGPYGYTF
cdr3_nt: TGTGCCAGCAGTTATAGACAGGGTGGGCCCTATGGCTACACCTTC

j_call: TRBJ1-2
clone_size: NA
d_call: TRBD1
v_call: TRBV7-8
cdr3_aa: CASSLEVRDRLGYRGYTF
cdr3_nt: TGTGCCAGCAGCTTAGAAGTGCGGGACAGGCTGGGCTATCGTGGCTACACCTTC

j_call: TRBJ2-3
clone_size: NA
d_call: TRBD2
v_call: TRBV7-7
cdr3_aa: CASSLVSGNCTDTQYF
cdr3_nt: TGTGCCAGCAGCTTAGTTAGCGGGAATTGCACAGATACGCAGTATTTT

j_call: TRBJ1-6
clone_size: NA
d_call: NA
v_call: TRBV30
cdr3_aa: CAWSVLAKRLHF
cdr3_nt: TGTGCCTGGAGTGTACTTGCGAAGCGACTCCACTTT

j_call: TRBJ2-7
clone_size: NA
d_call: TRBD2
v_call: TRBV19
cdr3_aa: CASSPGLAGYEQYF
cdr3_nt: TGTGCCAGTAGTCCCGGACTAGCTGGGTACGAGCAGTACTTC

j_call: TRBJ2-5
clone_size: NA
d_call: TRBD2
v_call: TRBV7-8
cdr3_aa: CASSFYQRASGGVFQETQYF
cdr3_nt: TGTGCCAGCAGCTTCTACCAGCGGGCTAGCGGTGGGGTTTTCCAAGAGACCCAGTACTTC

j_call: TRBJ2-3
clone_size: NA
d_call: TRBD2
v_call: TRBV5-4
cdr3_aa: CASSLWHSGGTDTQYF
cdr3_nt: TGTGCCAGCAGCTTGTGGCATAGCGGGGGGACAGATACGCAGTATTTT

j_call: TRBJ1-2
clone_size: NA
d_call: TRBD1
v_call: TRBV7-2
cdr3_aa: CASSLDRVAYGYTF
cdr3_nt: TGTGCCAGCAGCCTGGACAGGGTGGCCTATGGCTACACCTTC

j_call: TRBJ1-2
clone_size: NA
d_call: TRBD1
v_call: TRBV30
cdr3_aa: CAWNLDRGFNGYTF
cdr3_nt: TGTGCCTGGAACCTAGACAGGGGGTTTAATGGCTACACCTTC

j_call: TRBJ1-1
clone_size: NA
d_call: TRBD1
v_call: TRBV7-9
cdr3_aa: CASSTRQGAGNTEAFF
cdr3_nt: TGTGCCAGCAGCACCCGACAGGGGGCGGGGAACACTGAAGCTTTCTTT

j_call: TRBJ2-6
clone_size: NA
d_call: TRBD2
v_call: TRBV28
cdr3_aa: CASSLWLRGGGANVLTF
cdr3_nt: TGTGCCAGCAGTTTATGGTTACGGGGGGGTGGGGCCAACGTCCTGACTTTC

j_call: TRBJ1-5
clone_size: few
d_call: TRBD1
v_call: TRBV30
cdr3_aa: CAWRGKGARNQPQHF
cdr3_nt: TGTGCCTGGAGGGGGAAGGGGGCTAGAAATCAGCCCCAGCATTTT

j_call: TRBJ1-5
clone_size: few
d_call: TRBD1
v_call: TRBV30
cdr3_aa: CAWAGQGGQPQHF
cdr3_nt: TGTGCCTGGGCCGGACAGGGAGGGCAGCCCCAGCATTTT

j_call: TRBJ2-3
clone_size: once
d_call: TRBD2
v_call: TRBV2
cdr3_aa: CASGGLAASTDTQYF
cdr3_nt: TGTGCCAGCGGTGGACTAGCGGCTAGCACAGATACGCAGTATTTT

j_call: TRBJ2-3
clone_size: NA
d_call: NA
v_call: TRBV29-1
cdr3_aa: CSVLLAPDTQYF
cdr3_nt: TGCAGCGTTCTCCTAGCCCCCGATACGCAGTATTTT

j_call: TRBJ1-4
clone_size: NA
d_call: NA
v_call: TRBV27
cdr3_aa: CASSKNGGTNEKLFF
cdr3_nt: TGTGCCAGCAGCAAAAACGGAGGGACTAATGAAAAACTGTTTTTT

j_call: TRBJ2-7
clone_size: NA
d_call: TRBD2
v_call: TRBV19
cdr3_aa: CASSIVWLAGSRSYEQYF
cdr3_nt: TGTGCCAGTAGTATAGTGTGGCTAGCGGGCTCCCGATCCTACGAGCAGTACTTC

j_call: TRBJ1-5
clone_size: NA
d_call: TRBD1
v_call: TRBV6-5
cdr3_aa: CATQGGGNQPQHF
cdr3_nt: TGTGCCACCCAGGGGGGTGGCAATCAGCCCCAGCATTTT

j_call: TRBJ1-2
clone_size: NA
d_call: NA
v_call: TRBV7-8
cdr3_aa: CASSLSAGALEGYTF
cdr3_nt: TGTGCCAGCAGCTTATCGGCAGGGGCTCTGGAAGGCTACACCTTC

j_call: TRBJ2-3
clone_size: NA
d_call: NA
v_call: TRBV14
cdr3_aa: CASSANDTLGTDTQYF
cdr3_nt: TGTGCCAGCAGTGCAAATGACACCCTGGGCACAGATACGCAGTATTTT

j_call: TRBJ1-2
clone_size: NA
d_call: NA
v_call: TRBV19
cdr3_aa: CASSSRDRTYYGYTF
cdr3_nt: TGTGCCAGTAGTTCCCGAGACAGAACCTACTATGGCTACACCTTC

j_call: TRBJ2-1
clone_size: NA
d_call: TRBD2
v_call: TRBV7-8
cdr3_aa: CASSPWGGIDNEQFF
cdr3_nt: TGTGCCAGCAGCCCTTGGGGGGGGATTGACAATGAGCAGTTCTTC

j_call: TRBJ2-3
clone_size: NA
d_call: TRBD1
v_call: TRBV5-1
cdr3_aa: CASSLRTGSGTDTQYF
cdr3_nt: TGCGCCAGCAGCCTCCGGACAGGATCGGGCACAGATACGCAGTATTTT

j_call: TRBJ2-7
clone_size: NA
d_call: NA
v_call: TRBV7-8
cdr3_aa: CASSARLVSSYEQYF
cdr3_nt: TGTGCCAGCAGTGCCCGACTAGTTAGTTCCTACGAGCAGTACTTC

j_call: TRBJ2-5
clone_size: NA
d_call: NA
v_call: TRBV5-5
cdr3_aa: CASSPDMVETQYF
cdr3_nt: TGTGCCAGCAGCCCCGACATGGTAGAGACCCAGTACTTC

j_call: TRBJ1-6
clone_size: NA
d_call: NA
v_call: TRBV19
cdr3_aa: CASNPTPNSPLHF
cdr3_nt: TGTGCCAGTAACCCTACCCCCAATTCACCCCTCCACTTT

j_call: TRBJ1-1
clone_size: once
d_call: NA
v_call: TRBV6-1
cdr3_aa: CASSVFQATEAFF
cdr3_nt: TGTGCCAGCAGTGTATTCCAGGCCACTGAAGCTTTCTTT